The rows below give T cell receptor beta chains drawn from one sample of a study of blood T cell repertoires in COVID-19. Assay used: immunoSEQ multiplex PCR; TCRdb lists only in-frame clones, some missing. The repertoire holds roughly 68,000 clones, with about 92% as singletons. Sequences were obtained from peripheral blood. Receptors were obtained from a man in his forties or fifties with COVID-19, enrolled during active disease. CDR3s include the opening cysteine and the closing phenylalanine or tryptophan. The order of the fields is CDR3 length, J gene, V gene, CDR3 protein.

14	TRBJ1-2	TRBV19	CASKGDRAAYGYTF
16	TRBJ2-3	TRBV5-1	CASSLGLAGSTDTQYF
14	TRBJ1-1	TRBV29-1	CSVVIRGLNTEAFF
16	TRBJ2-7	TRBV4-1	CASRTIAGGPSYEQYF
12	TRBJ2-7	TRBV7-8	CASSLGAVEQYF
16	TRBJ2-1	TRBV9	CASSVVPREGRNEQFF
16	TRBJ2-2	TRBV6-5	CASSLGLAGVSGELFF
15	TRBJ2-1	TRBV4-2	CASSQLAGEADEQFF
15	TRBJ1-2	TRBV5-4	CASSFPDATTGGYTF
13	TRBJ2-5	TRBV28	CASSLPTVETQYF
21	TRBJ1-5	TRBV19	CASSIGLIRDRGIKGNQPQHF
17	TRBJ2-7	TRBV21-1	CASSKRTGPQISYEQYF
15	TRBJ1-1	TRBV7-2	CASSVQTGGGTEAFF
17	TRBJ2-7	TRBV5-4	CASSSTSGSGKPYEQYF
15	TRBJ1-1	TRBV13	CASSLGGRVNTEAFF
15	TRBJ2-3	TRBV27	CASSLSPSFADTQYF
13	TRBJ2-1	TRBV11-1	CASSLLADNEQFF
14	TRBJ1-1	TRBV5-5	CASSLAARDTEAFF
14	TRBJ1-1	TRBV5-8	CASRRAGTGVEAFF
14	TRBJ1-2	TRBV6-5	CASSSPTENYGYTF
14	TRBJ2-7	TRBV5-6	CASRPTSGSYEQYF
16	TRBJ1-1	TRBV29-1	CSVSGQGAMWTTEAFF
14	TRBJ1-6	TRBV5-8	CASSEGQDNSPLHF
16	TRBJ1-2	TRBV6-6	CASSSHGSGALGGYTF
16	TRBJ2-6	TRBV7-2	CASSLGSAPGANVLTF
18	TRBJ1-3	TRBV9	CASGDNYRDRGSRNTIYF
11	TRBJ1-1	TRBV6-5	CASTSGNEAFF
13	TRBJ1-5	TRBV2	CASREGRGQPQHF
14	TRBJ2-7	TRBV4-3	CASSSGTATYEQYF
16	TRBJ2-1	TRBV28	CASSLSIAGGHNEQFF
14	TRBJ1-1	TRBV6-1	CASSEVRGGTEAFF
16	TRBJ2-7	TRBV14	CASSPRGSLQGAEQYF
16	TRBJ2-7	TRBV7-8	CASSLGGGGSSYEQYF
15	TRBJ2-1	TRBV30	CAWRIQLAGVHEQFF
16	TRBJ2-1	TRBV6-2/TRBV6-3	CASSFPGLAGGYEQFF
14	TRBJ1-6	TRBV28	CASSPEVYNSPLHF
13	TRBJ2-7	TRBV12-3/TRBV12-4	CASSLSGSYEQYF
13	TRBJ2-7	TRBV2	CAKKRVNSYEQYF
14	TRBJ2-7	TRBV5-5	CASSKTTGLDEQYF
17	TRBJ1-2	TRBV2	CASSPRTGNLWVYGYTF